The T cell receptor beta chain under discussion was sequenced for a study of control samples from healthy donors and cancer patients. CDR3 length: 14 residues. CDR1 and CDR2 from the germline V gene are SNHLY and FYNNEI. V trimming: 6 bases; J trimming: 2 bases; junction bases outside the gene matches: 1. Measured with immunoSEQ multiplex PCR; TCRdb has only the in-frame clones, and not every one. The sample carries roughly 100,000 clones, around 88% recorded once. This clone was seen a single time. Input material: blood. The rearrangement uses TRBV2 and TRBJ2-5; TRBD2 aligns across 12 bases. The TCR comes from a young man in good health. CDR3 sequence reads: CASSGLAGQETQYF. For the CDR3, the DNA is TGTGCCAGCAGCGGACTAGCGGGACAAGAGACCCAGTACTTC.